This T cell receptor beta chain was recorded in a study of T cell repertoires in ileal Crohn's disease (dated 2019 in TCRdb). Background on the whole study: Median disease duration was around 7.9 years, and 35% to 40% of patients were identified as active smokers at the time of surgery. About half of the patients received postoperative therapy: around ten received thiopurines and around 20 received anti-TNF agents. A total of some 150 mucosal samples from about 57 patients were sequenced, collected from several sites on the surgical specimen and at postoperative endoscopy. The study ran alongside a multicentre cohort designed to identify predictors of early endoscopic recurrence after ileocolonic resection. Endoscopic postoperative recurrence was defined as a Rutgeerts score above i0. TCR repertoire analysis was done in 57 Crohn's disease patients from a prospective multicentre cohort. Every patient underwent surgery because of a complication, which was stricturing disease in around 60% of cases and penetrating disease in approximately 39%. What the study reported, not specific to this receptor: A significantly higher proportion of clonal expansions was observed in active smokers at surgery than in non-smokers (roughly 27% vs 19%, p=0.02). Higher percentages of high-frequency clones at the time of surgery were linked to endoscopic recurrence, and every patient with clonality above 26.8% (18/57) had recurrence. Mucosal CD4 and CD8 T cells were sorted and sequenced only in a subgroup of patients, the size of which was not stated. More high-frequency clones were carried by sorted CD8 T cells than by CD4 T cells, suggesting that mucosal expansions were mainly CD8.

Adults with ileal or ileocolonic Crohn's disease and an indication for ileocolonic resection were eligible for inclusion. Whole ileal mucosal biopsies were stored frozen at -80°C before DNA extraction. Genomic DNA was extracted from frozen whole biopsies using a TRizol-based method and was quantified with a NanoDrop 2000 spectrophotometer. Points on this clone: No cognate antigen has been identified for it. No quality values exist for individual bases; no much larger clone is one base distant.

For commercial TCRB immunosequencing, about 500 nanograms of biopsy DNA were submitted for each sample. CDR3 regions were amplified from genomic DNA by Adaptive Biotechnology using a two-step, amplification bias-controlled multiplex PCR. Primers covering every V and J gene segment were used in the first PCR, while barcodes and Illumina adapters were added in the second PCR. An Illumina instrument was used to sequence the CDR3 libraries. As for the authors' bioinformatics: Analysis combined the vendor-provided pipelines with custom analysis of raw data in R/Bioconductor under R version 3.3.0. Clonality, ranging from 0 to 1, was calculated as the inverse of the normalised Shannon entropy of all productive clones. High-frequency clones were defined as the share of the repertoire taken up by the top 100 clones, keeping only clones that passed a 95% confidence test. The Simpson index measured repertoire diversity, and the Morisita-Horn index measured overlap between samples. As stored in TCRdb, this immuneACCESS dataset retains in-frame rearrangements with V and J assigned. A fraction of the clones does not appear; measured against another copy, unresolved V genes explain less than half of the discrepancy, and the remainder lacks a known reason. Clonal size and the V and J genes are those of that table, whereas D and trimming came from the DNA. Counted in this sample were some 17,000 clones; around 88% of them appeared once. Jointly, the top ten make up 5.5% to 7% of the sample.

The sequenced sample was ileal tissue. This sequence was found in an adult with Crohn's disease.

The DNA reads as follows: TGTGCCAGCGGACCGGACAGGGATGAGCAGTTCTTC. Its coded protein is CASGPDRDEQFF. This sequence uses TRBV27 and TRBJ2-1; 8 bases in the junction line up with TRBD1. CDR1 and CDR2, looked up from the germline V gene (reference sequence), are MNHEY and SMNVEV. Clipping removes 8 bases from V and 8 bases from J, with 5 as the unmatched junction base count. From its cysteine to its phenylalanine, the CDR3 spans 12 amino acids. Only CDR3 DNA is held: 36 bases, read in frame from base 1.